This paragraph reports one T cell receptor beta chain. The antigen is undetermined. The CDR3 has 16 amino acids. The germline gives CDR1 SEHNR, CDR2 FQNEAQ (reference sequence). V lost 2 bases to trimming and J lost 1 base; unmatched junction nucleotides: 5. The data belong to a study of cytomegalovirus exposure and HLA in healthy donors. General study findings and limits: TCR beta V- and J-gene trimming was later associated with a missense DCLRE1C variant. Excluded: some indistinguishable V segments such as TRBV6-2 and TRBV6-3. The listing of 150 to 200 TCR beta chains classed them as cytomegalovirus-associated.

PCR involved 60 Vbeta and 13 Jbeta primers. The protocol was immunoSEQ multiplex PCR, while the TCRdb copy is restricted to in-frame clones and leaves out a portion. Its listing shows 30,000 to 45,000 clones. The receptor was derived from a man aged 40-49 years in good health and CMV-seropositive. Sequenced input: PBMCs. The rearrangement links TRBV7-9 to TRBJ2-7; 10 bases align to TRBD2. In nucleotides, the CDR3 is TGTGCCAGCAGCTTATCCACTAGCGGGGATTCCTACGAGCAGTACTTC. It codes for CASSLSTSGDSYEQYF.